This entry lists 25 T cell receptor beta chains sequenced from one sample in a study of blood T cell repertoires in COVID-19. Profiled with immunoSEQ multiplex PCR; TCRdb holds only in-frame clones, not every one. The table has hundreds of thousands of clones, roughly 85% seen once; the top ten hold about 1.9%. The sequenced material came from PBMCs or T cells enriched from blood (not recorded which). These receptors originate from a woman aged 25-40 years who had been exposed to COVID-19.

The chain joins TRBV3-1 (or the pseudogene TRBV3-2) to TRBJ2-1, with TRBD2 as a possible D gene (8 bases). V lost 5 bases and J lost 9, with 26 bases in between. Germline CDR1 and CDR2: LGHDT and YNNKEL (reference sequence). This CDR3 is built from 17 residues. CDR3: CASSSRTSGQALGEQFF. DNA for the CDR3: TGTGCCAGCAGCTCACGAACTAGCGGACAGGCTCTGGGTGAGCAGTTCTTC.

This clone occurred once. This rearrangement joins TRBV28 to TRBJ2-1; 9 positions agree with TRBD2. The ends lost 4 bases at V and 5 bases at J; junction bases unmatched: 6. Germline loops: CDR1 MDHEN, CDR2 SYDVKM. The CDR3 contains 15 residues. DNA for the CDR3: TGTGCCAGCAGTTCAGCTAGCGGGATCCACAATGAGCAGTTCTTC. Translating it yields CASSSASGIHNEQFF.

V usage is TRBV19 and J usage is TRBJ1-5, with D hard to call. V lost 5 bases, J lost 6 bases, and 5 bases lay in between. The length of the CDR3 is 11 residues. Germline-derived CDR1 and CDR2 are LNHDA and SQIVND (reference sequence). The chain's CDR3 is CASSDTQPQHF. Written as DNA, the CDR3 is TGTGCCAGTAGTGACACTCAGCCCCAGCATTTT.

This chain uses TRBV15 with TRBJ2-7; perhaps TRBD2 as D (6 bases). The CDR3 is made up of 11 amino acids. Germline loops: CDR1 LNHNV, CDR2 YYDKDF (reference sequence). Trimming took 5 bases from V and 5 from J, leaving 7 bases between them. The CDR3 region has the DNA TGTGCCACCAGCGGCGGGGACGAGCAGTACTTC. This translates into CATSGGDEQYF.

The V and J genes are TRBV19 and TRBJ2-7; 13 nucleotides agree with TRBD2. The V segment lost 4 bases and the J segment 3 bases; nucleotides outside the gene matches: 3. The germline CDR1 and CDR2 sequences are LNHDA and SQIVND (reference sequence). This CDR3 has 15 amino acids. CDR3 protein: CASSTRTSGGYEQYF. In nucleotides, the CDR3 is TGTGCCAGTAGTACGCGGACTAGCGGGGGCTACGAGCAGTACTTC.

This clone was recorded once. This rearrangement joins TRBV11-2 to TRBJ1-2; no reliable D call. This CDR3 is 12 amino acids long. The V gene's germline CDR1 is SGHAT and CDR2 FQNNGV. V was trimmed by 2 bases and J by 8 bases, leaving 9 bases between them. CDR3 amino acids: CASSLTLRGYTF. The CDR3 bases are TGTGCCAGCAGCTTAACCCTGAGGGGCTACACCTTC.

This clone showed up just once. The V and J genes are TRBV6-5 and TRBJ2-4; D might be TRBD1 (5 bases). V lost 7 bases to trimming and J lost 14 bases, with 18 bases between them. CDR1 is MNHEY and CDR2 is SVGAGI in the germline V gene. This CDR3 contains 12 residues. This chain's CDR3 is CASTTWTPLKYF. Here the CDR3 DNA reads TGTGCCAGCACCACCTGGACACCATTAAAGTACTTC.

The V and J genes are TRBV2 and TRBJ2-1; possible D gene TRBD2, 6 bases. V was pared by 0 bases and J by 4 bases, with 16 bases between. Germline V gene data show CDR1 as SNHLY and CDR2 as FYNNEI. CDR3 size: 17 residues. The CDR3 loop is CASSEAAVGAGYNEQFF. The DNA for the CDR3 is TGTGCCAGCAGTGAAGCGGCGGTCGGGGCGGGATACAATGAGCAGTTCTTC.

V usage is TRBV2 and J usage is TRBJ1-1; no clear D gene. The length of the CDR3 is 15 residues. Trimming left V 5 bases short and J 1 base short, with 14 bases between. The germline V gene has CDR1 SNHLY and CDR2 FYNNEI. CDR3 in DNA: TGTGCCAGCAGTATAAGCAGGTGGTGGAACACTGAAGCTTTCTTT. Its protein is CASSISRWWNTEAFF.

This chain joins TRBV10-2 and TRBJ2-5; tentatively, D is TRBD2 (6 bases). Germline CDR1 WSHSY, CDR2 SAAADI. This CDR3 has 13 amino acids. Trimming stripped 5 bases from V and 4 bases from J, with 11 bases between. The CDR3 sequence is CASSTGGRETQYF. In DNA, the CDR3 is TGCGCCAGCAGTACTGGGGGGAGAGAGACCCAGTACTTC.

The J gene is TRBJ1-6, the V gene TRBV7-6, with TRBD1 as a possible D gene (5 bases). The CDR3 consists of 19 residues. Germline CDR1 reads SGHVS; CDR2 reads FNYEAQ. Trimming removed 1 base from V and 9 bases from J, with 25 bases in between. CDR3 amino acids: CASSLDLRTLRDSGSPLHF. The CDR3 DNA sequence: TGTGCCAGCAGCTTAGACCTTAGGACATTGAGGGACTCAGGTTCACCCCTCCACTTT.

The chain employs TRBV5-8 and TRBJ1-5; 10 nucleotides align to TRBD1. The CDR3 consists of 15 residues. Germline assignment: CDR1 SGHTS and CDR2 YDEGEE. Germline trimming cut 4 bases from V and 2 bases from J; bases unmatched to any gene: 3. The CDR3: CASSRGTGGNQPQHF. For the CDR3, the DNA is TGTGCCAGCAGCAGAGGGACAGGGGGCAATCAGCCCCAGCATTTT.

The chain combines TRBV7-3 with TRBJ2-1; D is uncertain. The CDR3 has 15 amino acids. Germline V CDR1 and CDR2: SGHTA, FQGTGA. V dropped 4 bases and J dropped 9 bases, with 19 bases sitting between them. CDR3 bases: TGTGCCAGCAGCTACCTGGTGACATCCCCAGGTGAGCAGTTCTTC. Its protein product is CASSYLVTSPGEQFF.

The chain has TRBV27 and TRBJ2-2; 7 positions match TRBD1. The CDR3 length is 13 residues. V gave up 3 bases and J gave up 6 bases; unmatched junction bases: 1. Germline lookup yields CDR1 MNHEY and CDR2 SMNVEV (reference sequence). This CDR3 is CASSFGQAGELFF. The CDR3 DNA sequence: TGTGCCAGCAGTTTCGGACAGGCCGGGGAGCTGTTTTTT.

The rearrangement joins TRBV30 to TRBJ1-2; 10 positions agree with TRBD1. Trimming cost V 2 bases and J 2 bases; bases outside gene matches: 8. The CDR3 totals 16 residues. CDR1 and CDR2 from the germline V gene are GTSNPN and SVGIG (reference sequence). The CDR3 region has the DNA TGTGCCTGGAGTCCACCCGGGACAGGGGCAAACTATGGCTACACCTTC. It is translated as CAWSPPGTGANYGYTF. Variable domain in full (rest from reference TRBV30 and TRBJ1-2): SQTIHQWPATLVQPVGSPLSLECTVEGTSNPNLYWYRQAAGRGLQLLFYSVGIGQISSEVPQNLSASRPQDRQFILSSKKLLLSDSGFYLCAWSPPGTGANYGYTFGSGTRLTVV.

The J gene is TRBJ1-1, the V gene TRBV28; 8 bases line up with TRBD1. The CDR3 length is 14 residues. V dropped 7 bases and J dropped 1; count of bases not matched to a gene: 5. CDR1 and CDR2 (germline): MDHEN, SYDVKM. The CDR3 DNA sequence: TGTGCCAGCAAGACAGGGGAATGGAACACTGAAGCTTTCTTT. This translates into CASKTGEWNTEAFF.

The chain links TRBV7-9 to TRBJ1-2, with a weak D call TRBD1 (5 bases). CDR3 length: 16 residues. V was trimmed by 5 bases and J by 4 bases, leaving 20 bases between them. The germline V gene encodes CDR1 SEHNR and CDR2 FQNEAQ (reference sequence). DNA of the CDR3: TGTGCCAGCAGCCAGGTGGGAGGGACCTTAGGCTATGGCTACACCTTC. Protein sequence: CASSQVGGTLGYGYTF.

The gene calls are TRBV28 and TRBJ2-7, with D possibly matching TRBD1 (6 bases). Germline CDR1 is MDHEN and CDR2 is SYDVKM. V was cut by 7 bases and J by 7 bases, with 14 bases left in between. The CDR3 runs 12 residues. CDR3 amino acids: CASKIPRGEQYF. DNA for the CDR3: TGTGCCAGCAAAATACCGAGGGGGGAGCAGTACTTC.

V and J are TRBV7-9 and TRBJ1-2; unclear D gene. The CDR3 runs 14 residues. Germline values: CDR1 SEHNR, CDR2 FQNEAQ (reference sequence). Trimming removed 5 bases at V and 4 bases at J, with 14 bases between. In nucleotides, the CDR3 is TGTGCCAGCAGCCTCACGTCGGACTCCTATGGCTACACCTTC. It codes for CASSLTSDSYGYTF.

The chain recombines TRBV7-3 with TRBJ2-7, with 7 bases fitting TRBD1. CDR3 length equals 14 residues. Germline-derived CDR1 and CDR2 are SGHTA and FQGTGA. J was trimmed by 4 bases and V by 2 bases; bases with no gene match: 5. This CDR3 is CASSLEGGLYEQYF. In DNA form, the CDR3 reads TGTGCCAGCAGCTTAGAAGGGGGCTTATACGAGCAGTACTTC.

This rearrangement joins TRBV6-5 to TRBJ2-7, with 10 bases that match TRBD1. Germline values: CDR1 MNHEY, CDR2 SVGAGI. V was pared by 1 base and J by 1 base, with 4 bases of the junction left unmatched. The CDR3 runs to 16 residues. Here the CDR3 DNA reads TGTGCCAGCAGTTACTGGAGGACAGGGGGATCCTACGAGCAGTACTTC. It translates to CASSYWRTGGSYEQYF.

This clone was found a few times. The rearrangement links TRBV30 to TRBJ2-7; TRBD2 aligns across 9 bases. CDR3 length: 14 amino acids. The germline V gene has CDR1 GTSNPN and CDR2 SVGIG (reference sequence). V lost 5 bases to trimming and J lost 5 bases; unmatched junction nucleotides: 10. The CDR3 DNA follows: TGTGCCTGGGCTTTAAGCGGGAGGATGGACGAGCAGTACTTC. Encoded protein: CAWALSGRMDEQYF.

Of note for this clone: Compared with germline, one end of the junction differs, possibly owing to a read error. V usage is TRBV28 and J usage is TRBJ1-1; D is unresolved. The germline V gene encodes CDR1 MDHEN and CDR2 SYDVKM. The CDR3 totals 11 residues. The CDR3 sequence: CASSYYTEAFF. The CDR3 DNA reads TGTGCCAGCAGTTATTACACGGAAGCTTTCTTT.

This clone was detected only once. The V gene is TRBV6-5, the J gene TRBJ1-2; D uncertain. Per germline, CDR1 MNHEY and CDR2 SVGAGI. V lost 10 bases and J lost 8, with 17 bases in between. The CDR3 is made up of 12 amino acids. CDR3 DNA sequence: TGTGCCACTTCTCCCACTGAAAAGGGCTACACCTTC. Protein product: CATSPTEKGYTF.

The rearrangement links TRBV30 to TRBJ1-1; TRBD1 matches at 7 bases. Trimming took 0 bases from V and 4 from J; bases not matched to a gene: 5. The V gene's germline CDR1 is GTSNPN and CDR2 SVGIG (reference sequence). The CDR3 is 14 amino acids. CDR3 bases: TGTGCCTGGAGTGTACTAGCAGGGGGCACTGAAGCTTTCTTT. Translated: CAWSVLAGGTEAFF. The full variable domain, rest sourced from reference TRBV30 and TRBJ1-1, is SQTIHQWPATLVQPVGSPLSLECTVEGTSNPNLYWYRQAAGRGLQLLFYSVGIGQISSEVPQNLSASRPQDRQFILSSKKLLLSDSGFYLCAWSVLAGGTEAFFGQGTRLTVV.